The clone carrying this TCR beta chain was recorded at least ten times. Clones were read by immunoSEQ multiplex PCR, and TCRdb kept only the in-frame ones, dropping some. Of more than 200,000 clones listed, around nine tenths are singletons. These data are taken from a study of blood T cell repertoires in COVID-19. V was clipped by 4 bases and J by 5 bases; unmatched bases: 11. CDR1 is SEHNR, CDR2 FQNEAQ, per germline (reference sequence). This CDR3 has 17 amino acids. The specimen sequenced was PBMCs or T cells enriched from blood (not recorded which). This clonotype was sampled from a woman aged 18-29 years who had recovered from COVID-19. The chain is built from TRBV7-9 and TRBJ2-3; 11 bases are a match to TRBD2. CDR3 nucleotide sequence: TGTGCCAGCAGCTCTGTCTTTAGCGGGGGGGCCGTAGATACGCAGTATTTT. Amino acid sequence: CASSSVFSGGAVDTQYF.